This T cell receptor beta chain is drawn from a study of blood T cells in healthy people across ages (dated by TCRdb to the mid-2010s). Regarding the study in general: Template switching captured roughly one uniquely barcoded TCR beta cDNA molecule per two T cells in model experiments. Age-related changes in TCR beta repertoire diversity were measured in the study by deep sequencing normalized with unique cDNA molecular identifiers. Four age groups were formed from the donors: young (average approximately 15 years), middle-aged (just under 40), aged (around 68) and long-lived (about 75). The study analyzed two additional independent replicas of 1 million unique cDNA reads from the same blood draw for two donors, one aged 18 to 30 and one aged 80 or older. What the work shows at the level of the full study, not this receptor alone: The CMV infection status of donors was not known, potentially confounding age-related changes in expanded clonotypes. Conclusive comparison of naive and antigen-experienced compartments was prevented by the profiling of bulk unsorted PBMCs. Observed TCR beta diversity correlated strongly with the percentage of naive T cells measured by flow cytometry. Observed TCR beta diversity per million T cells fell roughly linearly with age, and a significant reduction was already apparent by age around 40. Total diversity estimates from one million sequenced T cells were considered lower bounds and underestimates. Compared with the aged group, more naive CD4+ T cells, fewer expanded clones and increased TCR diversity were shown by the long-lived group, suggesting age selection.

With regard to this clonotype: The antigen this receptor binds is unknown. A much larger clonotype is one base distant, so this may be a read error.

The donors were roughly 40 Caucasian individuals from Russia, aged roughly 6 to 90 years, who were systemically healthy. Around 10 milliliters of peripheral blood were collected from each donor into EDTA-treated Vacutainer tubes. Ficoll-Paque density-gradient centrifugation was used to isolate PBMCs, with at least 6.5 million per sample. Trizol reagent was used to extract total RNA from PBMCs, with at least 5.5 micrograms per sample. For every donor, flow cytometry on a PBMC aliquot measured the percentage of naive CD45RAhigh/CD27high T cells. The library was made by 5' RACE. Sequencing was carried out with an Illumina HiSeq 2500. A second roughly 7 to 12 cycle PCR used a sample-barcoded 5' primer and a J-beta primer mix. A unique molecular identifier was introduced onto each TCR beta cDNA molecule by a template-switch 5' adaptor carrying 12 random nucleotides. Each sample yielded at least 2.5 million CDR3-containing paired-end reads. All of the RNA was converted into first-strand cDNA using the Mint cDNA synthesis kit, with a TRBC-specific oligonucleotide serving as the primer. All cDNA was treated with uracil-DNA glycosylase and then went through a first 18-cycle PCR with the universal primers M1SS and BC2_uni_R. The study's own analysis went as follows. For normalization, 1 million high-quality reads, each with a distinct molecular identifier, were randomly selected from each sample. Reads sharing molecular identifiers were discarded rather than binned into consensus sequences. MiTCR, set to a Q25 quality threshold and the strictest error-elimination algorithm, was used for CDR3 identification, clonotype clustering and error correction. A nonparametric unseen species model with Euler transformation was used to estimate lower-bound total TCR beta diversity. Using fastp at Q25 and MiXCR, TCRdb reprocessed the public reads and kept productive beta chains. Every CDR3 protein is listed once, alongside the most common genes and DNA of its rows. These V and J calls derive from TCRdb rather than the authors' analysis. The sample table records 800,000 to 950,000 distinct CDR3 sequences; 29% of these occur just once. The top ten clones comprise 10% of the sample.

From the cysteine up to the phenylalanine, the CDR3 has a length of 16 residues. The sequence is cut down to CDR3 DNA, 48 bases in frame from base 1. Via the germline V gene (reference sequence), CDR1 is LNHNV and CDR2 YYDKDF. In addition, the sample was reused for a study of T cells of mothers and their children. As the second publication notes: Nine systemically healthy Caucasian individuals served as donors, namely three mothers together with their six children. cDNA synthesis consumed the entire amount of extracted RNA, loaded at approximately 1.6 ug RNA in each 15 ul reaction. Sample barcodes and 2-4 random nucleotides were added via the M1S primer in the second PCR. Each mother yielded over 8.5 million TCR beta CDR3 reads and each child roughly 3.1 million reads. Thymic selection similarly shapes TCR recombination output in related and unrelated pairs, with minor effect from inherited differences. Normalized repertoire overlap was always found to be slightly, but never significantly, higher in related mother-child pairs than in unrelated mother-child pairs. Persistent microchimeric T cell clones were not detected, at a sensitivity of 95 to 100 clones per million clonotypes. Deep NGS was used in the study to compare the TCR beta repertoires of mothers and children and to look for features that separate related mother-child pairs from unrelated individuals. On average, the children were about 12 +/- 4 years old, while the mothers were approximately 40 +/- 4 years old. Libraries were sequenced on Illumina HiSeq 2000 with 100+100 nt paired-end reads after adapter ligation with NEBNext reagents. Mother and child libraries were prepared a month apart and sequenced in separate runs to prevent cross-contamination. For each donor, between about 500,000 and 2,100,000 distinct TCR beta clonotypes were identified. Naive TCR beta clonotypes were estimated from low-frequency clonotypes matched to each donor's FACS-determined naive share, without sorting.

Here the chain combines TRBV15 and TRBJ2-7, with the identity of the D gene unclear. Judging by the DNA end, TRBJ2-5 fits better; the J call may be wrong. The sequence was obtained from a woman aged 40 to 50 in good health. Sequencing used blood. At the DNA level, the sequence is TGTGCCACCAGCAGAGAGTATACTGGTGCTAGGAAGACCCAGTACTTC. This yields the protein CATSREYTGARKTQYF.